Sequencing of this TCR beta chain was carried out in a study of T cells in Graves' hyperthyroidism and ophthalmopathy. Background on the study: Peripheral blood was secured at the point of initial diagnosis, before any treatment.

The CDR3 runs to 14 residues. Germline values: CDR1 SGHRS, CDR2 YFSETQ. Trimming pared 4 bases from V and 5 bases from J, leaving 10 bases between. Regions amplified from RNA transcripts were the TCR beta CDR3 regions. Initially, a first-round RT-PCR of the TCR CDR3 employed the HTBI primer set. TCRdb fed the multiplex PCR reads into MiXCR, producing one record per CDR3 protein. This table holds 250,000 to 300,000 distinct CDR3 sequences, over 15% found once. Sequencing was done on a sample of blood. This TCR was recovered from a woman aged 60 to 75 with Graves' ophthalmopathy. V gene TRBV5-1 combines with J gene TRBJ1-6; no clear D. The CDR3 nucleotides read TGCGCCAGCAGCACCGACGGTAATAATTCACCCCTCCACTTT. It encodes CASSTDGNNSPLHF.